This TCR beta chain was documented in a study of cytomegalovirus exposure and HLA in healthy donors. Study information: The approximately 110 validation repertoires used a platform that matched the one used for the approximately 700 first-cohort repertoires, as a later analysis reported.

This clone was counted once. Its matching antigen is unknown. Repertoires were generated with immunoSEQ multiplex PCR, while TCRdb's copy carries only in-frame clones and drops some. The sample includes about 120,000 clones, 90% to 97% of them seen just once. The study, taken as a whole, reports: Despite most TCR sequences being rare, some public TCRs occurred in many donors. Through in vitro validation, a few CMV-associated chains were shown to be specific for CMV antigens.

The TCR originated in a young man in good health and CMV-seronegative. Material for sequencing was PBMCs.

The CDR3 DNA reads TGTGCCAGCAGCTTAGCGAACATCTTCTACAATGAGCAGTTCTTC. Translating gives CASSLANIFYNEQFF. The gene calls are TRBV7-9 and TRBJ2-1; unclear D gene. V was cut by 0 bases and J by 3 bases, with 9 bases left in between. The CDR3 has 15 amino acids. CDR1 and CDR2 (germline): SEHNR, FQNEAQ (reference sequence).